This T cell receptor (beta chain) stems from a study of cytomegalovirus exposure and HLA in healthy donors. Study information: Within an early data release were about 90 million unique TCRs drawn from HLA-typed donors.

This PCR relied on a set of 60 Vbeta primers and 13 Jbeta primers. Repertoires were generated with immunoSEQ multiplex PCR, while TCRdb's copy carries only in-frame clones and drops some. The data hold roughly 120,000 clones, with 65% to 80% observed a single time. Germline V CDR1 and CDR2: SGHAT, FQNNGV. The CDR3 loop spans 13 amino acids. Between the trimmed V and J ends, which lost 5 bases and 1 base, there was a span of 8 bases. It was healthy bone marrow donors who served as donors. Study results and limitations: TCR sequences were mostly rare, though some public TCRs occurred in many donors.

On this clone: The antigen is unknown.

Sequencing was carried out using PBMCs. This receptor was taken from a man aged 30 to 45 in good health and CMV-seropositive. V is TRBV11-2 and J is TRBJ1-1; a possible D gene is TRBD1 (6 bases). The chain's CDR3 is CASSQDRNTEAFF. As DNA, the CDR3 is TGTGCCAGCAGCCAGGACAGGAACACTGAAGCTTTCTTT.